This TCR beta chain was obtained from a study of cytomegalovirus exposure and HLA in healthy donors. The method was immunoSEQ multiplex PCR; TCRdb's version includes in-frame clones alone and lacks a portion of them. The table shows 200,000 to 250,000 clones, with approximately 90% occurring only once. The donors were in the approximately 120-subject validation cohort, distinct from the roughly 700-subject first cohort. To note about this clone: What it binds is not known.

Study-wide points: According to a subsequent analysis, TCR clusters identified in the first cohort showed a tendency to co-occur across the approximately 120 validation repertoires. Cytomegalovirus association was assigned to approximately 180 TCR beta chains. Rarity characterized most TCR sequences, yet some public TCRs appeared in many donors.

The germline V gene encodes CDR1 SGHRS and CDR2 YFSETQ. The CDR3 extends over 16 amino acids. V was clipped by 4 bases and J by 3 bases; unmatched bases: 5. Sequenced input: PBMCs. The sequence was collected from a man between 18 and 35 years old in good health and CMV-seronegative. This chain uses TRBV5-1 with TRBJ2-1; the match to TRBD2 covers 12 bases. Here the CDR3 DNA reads TGCGCCAGCAGCACGGGACTAGCGGGCTTCTACAATGAGCAGTTCTTC. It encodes CASSTGLAGFYNEQFF.